This T cell receptor (beta chain) was found in a study of human T cells and chemical hapten exposure. General study findings and limits: Significantly more large CDR3 similarity clusters arose among expanded TCRs than among controls.

TCRdb itself ran the RACE reads through MiXCR, one entry per CDR3 protein. The repertoire consists of around 150,000 distinct CDR3 sequences, with roughly 14% occurring once and the leading ten covering 1.5% to 2%. Worth noting for this clonotype: Its specificity is not known.

The germline V gene encodes CDR1 SGHNT and CDR2 YYREEE (reference sequence). V lost 0 bases and J lost 5, with 16 bases in between. CDR3 length: 16 residues. As to time point: patch test 1, 2 weeks after DPC sensitization. The treatment denotes: therapeutic diphenylcyclopropenone sensitization with weekly scalp DPC. From whole blood left unfractionated, total RNA was extracted. The receptor was derived from a woman aged 25 to 39 with alopecia areata. Some clones in this sample may be carry-over from other donors' samples. The chain links TRBV5-4 to TRBJ2-3; D is unclear. Material: whole blood, obtained in connection with sensitization to the hapten diphenylcyclopropenone (DPC). The CDR3 reads CASSLAAIYPVDTQYF. The CDR3 coding sequence is TGTGCCAGCAGCTTGGCGGCTATCTACCCAGTAGATACGCAGTATTTT.